This T cell receptor beta chain comes out of a study of PD-1 blockade in classical Hodgkin lymphoma. At the level of the study: Patients were given intravenous nivolumab, 3 mg/kg, every 2 weeks.

Method: immunoSEQ multiplex PCR; TCRdb's copy keeps in-frame clones and lacks some. The sample holds 90,000 to 100,000 clones, about four fifths seen once. Concerning this clone itself: What it binds is not known.

Study-level points and caveats: With CD4+ cells, TCR diversity rose significantly by C4D1, but not with CD8+ cells. It was reported that newly diagnosed patients had less baseline TCR diversity than healthy donors. Reasons behind the repertoire differences stay unclear, perhaps disease activity or earlier therapy.

All trial patients relapsed after autologous stem cell transplantation. Germline CDR1 and CDR2: SGDLS and YYNGEE. The CDR3 runs to 15 residues. V lost 0 bases to trimming and J lost 9 bases; unmatched junction nucleotides: 8. The TCR originated in a human donor with classical Hodgkin lymphoma. This specimen was peripheral blood mononuclear cells (PBMCs), taken before the second cycle of nivolumab. This sequence joins TRBV9 and TRBJ2-1; 8 bases line up with TRBD2. The CDR3 is CASSVGGLEVSEQFF. The CDR3 region has the DNA TGTGCCAGCAGCGTAGGGGGACTAGAGGTGAGTGAGCAGTTCTTC.